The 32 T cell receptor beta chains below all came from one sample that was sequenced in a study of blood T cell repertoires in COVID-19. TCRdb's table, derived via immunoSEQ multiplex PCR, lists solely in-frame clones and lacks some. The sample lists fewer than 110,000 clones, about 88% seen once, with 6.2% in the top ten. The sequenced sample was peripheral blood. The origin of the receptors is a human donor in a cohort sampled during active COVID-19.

The CDR3: CASSQDGGRDTQYF. The CDR3 DNA follows: TGTGCCAGCAGCCAAGACGGGGGAAGAGATACGCAGTATTTT. The chain has TRBV3-1 (or the pseudogene TRBV3-2) and TRBJ2-3, with D perhaps TRBD2 (6 bases). The CDR3 has 14 amino acids. Germline V gene lookup returns CDR1 LGHDT and CDR2 YNNKEL (reference sequence). Deletions cut 0 bases from V and 5 bases from J, with 9 bases between.

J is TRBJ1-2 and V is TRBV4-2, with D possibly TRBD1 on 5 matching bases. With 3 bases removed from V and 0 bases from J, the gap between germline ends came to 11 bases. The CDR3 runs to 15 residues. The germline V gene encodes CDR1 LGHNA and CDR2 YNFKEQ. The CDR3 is CASSQEYRTNYGYTF. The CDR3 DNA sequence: TGTGCCAGCAGCCAGGAATACAGGACTAACTATGGCTACACCTTC.

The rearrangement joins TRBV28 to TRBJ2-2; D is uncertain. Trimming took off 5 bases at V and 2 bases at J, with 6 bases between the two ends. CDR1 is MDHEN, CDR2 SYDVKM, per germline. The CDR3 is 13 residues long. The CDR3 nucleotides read TGTGCCAGCAGTCCCCTTAACACCGGGGAGCTGTTTTTT. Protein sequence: CASSPLNTGELFF.

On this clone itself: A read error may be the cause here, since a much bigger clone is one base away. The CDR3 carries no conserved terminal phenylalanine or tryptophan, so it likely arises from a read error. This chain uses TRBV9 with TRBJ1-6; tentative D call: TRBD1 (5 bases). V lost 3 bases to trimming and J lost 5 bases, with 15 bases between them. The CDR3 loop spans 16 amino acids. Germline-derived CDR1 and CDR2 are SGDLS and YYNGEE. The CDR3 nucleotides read TGTGCCAGCAGCGCCTCGGGGGGAGGAGATAATTCACCCCTCCACCTT. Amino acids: CASSASGGGDNSPLHL.

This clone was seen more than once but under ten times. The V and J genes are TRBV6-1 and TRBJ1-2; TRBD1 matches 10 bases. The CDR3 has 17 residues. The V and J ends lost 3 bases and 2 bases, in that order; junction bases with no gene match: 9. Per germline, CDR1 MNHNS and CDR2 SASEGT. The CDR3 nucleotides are TGTGCCAGCAGTGACCCATCCGGGACAGGGGAAAACTATGGCTACACCTTC. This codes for CASSDPSGTGENYGYTF.

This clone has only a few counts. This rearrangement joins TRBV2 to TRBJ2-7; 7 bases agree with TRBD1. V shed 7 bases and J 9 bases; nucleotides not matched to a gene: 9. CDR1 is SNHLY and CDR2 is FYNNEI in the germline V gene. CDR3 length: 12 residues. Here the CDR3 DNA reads TGTGCCAGCAAAGGGACAGCCGGGGTGCAGTACTTC. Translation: CASKGTAGVQYF.

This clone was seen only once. Here the CDR3 reads CASSLDGRVSLGGYTF. The CDR3 DNA reads TGCGCCAGCAGCTTGGATGGCAGGGTTTCTTTAGGTGGCTACACCTTC. V is TRBV5-1 and J is TRBJ1-2; D perhaps matches TRBD1 (5 bases). V gave up 0 bases and J gave up 7 bases, with 19 bases separating them. Germline CDR1 is SGHRS and CDR2 is YFSETQ. The CDR3 runs to 16 residues.

The CDR3 bases are TGTGCCAGCCAGGGGGCGCCCACTGAAGCTTTCTTT. It codes for CASQGAPTEAFF. The chain carries TRBV6-5 and TRBJ1-1; 8 bases fit TRBD1. This CDR3 has 12 amino acids. From germline, CDR1 is MNHEY and CDR2 SVGAGI. V lost 8 bases to trimming and J lost 4 bases; unmatched junction nucleotides: 3.

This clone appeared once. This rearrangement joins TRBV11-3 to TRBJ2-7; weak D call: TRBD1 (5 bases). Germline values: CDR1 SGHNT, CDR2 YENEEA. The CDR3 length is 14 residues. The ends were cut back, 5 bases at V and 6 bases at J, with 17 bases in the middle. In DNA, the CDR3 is TGTGCCAGCAGCCACAACGCTGACAGCTCCGAGCAGTACTTC. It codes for CASSHNADSSEQYF. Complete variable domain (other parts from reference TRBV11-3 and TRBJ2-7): EAGVVQSPRYKIIEKKQPVAFWCNPISGHNTLYWYLQNLGQGPELLIRYENEEAVDDSQLPKDRFSAERLKGVDSTLKIQPAELGDSAVYLCASSHNADSSEQYFGPGTRLTVT.

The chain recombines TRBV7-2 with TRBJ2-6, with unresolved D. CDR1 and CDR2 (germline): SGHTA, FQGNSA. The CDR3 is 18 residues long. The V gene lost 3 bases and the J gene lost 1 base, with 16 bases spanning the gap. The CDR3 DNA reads TGTGCCAGCAGCTTTCAGGCCAGTGTGCGTTCTGGGGCCAACGTCCTGACTTTC. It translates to CASSFQASVRSGANVLTF.

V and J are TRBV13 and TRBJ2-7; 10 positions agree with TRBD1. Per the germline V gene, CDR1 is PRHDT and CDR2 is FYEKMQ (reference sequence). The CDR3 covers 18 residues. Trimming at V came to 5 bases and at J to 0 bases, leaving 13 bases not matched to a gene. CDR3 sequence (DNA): TGTGCCAGCAGCGATACCGGGACAGGGGAAGGGGACTCCTACGAGCAGTACTTC. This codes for CASSDTGTGEGDSYEQYF.

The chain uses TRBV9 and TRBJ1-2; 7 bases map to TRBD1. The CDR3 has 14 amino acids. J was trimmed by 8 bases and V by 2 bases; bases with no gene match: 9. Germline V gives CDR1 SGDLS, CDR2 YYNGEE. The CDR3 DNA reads TGTGCCAGCAGCGTCCGGACAGGCCGTGGAGGCTACACCTTC. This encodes CASSVRTGRGGYTF.

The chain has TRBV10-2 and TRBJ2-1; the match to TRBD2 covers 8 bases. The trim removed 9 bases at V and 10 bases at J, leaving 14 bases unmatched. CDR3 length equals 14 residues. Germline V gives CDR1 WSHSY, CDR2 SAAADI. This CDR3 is CASLSGSGPSEQFF. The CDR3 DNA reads TGCGCCAGTCTGAGCGGGAGTGGCCCCAGCGAGCAGTTCTTC.

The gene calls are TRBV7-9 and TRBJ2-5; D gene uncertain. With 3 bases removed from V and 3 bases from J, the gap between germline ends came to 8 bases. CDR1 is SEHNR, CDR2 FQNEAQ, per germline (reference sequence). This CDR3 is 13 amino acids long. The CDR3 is CASSFPTEETQYF. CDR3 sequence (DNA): TGTGCCAGCAGCTTTCCAACAGAAGAGACCCAGTACTTC.

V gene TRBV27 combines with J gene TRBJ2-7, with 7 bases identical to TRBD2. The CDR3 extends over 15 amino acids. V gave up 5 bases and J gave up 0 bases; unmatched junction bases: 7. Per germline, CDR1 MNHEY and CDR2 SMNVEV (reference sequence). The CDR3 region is CASSTLAAYSYEQYF. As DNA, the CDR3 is TGTGCCAGCAGTACTCTAGCGGCCTACTCCTACGAGCAGTACTTC.

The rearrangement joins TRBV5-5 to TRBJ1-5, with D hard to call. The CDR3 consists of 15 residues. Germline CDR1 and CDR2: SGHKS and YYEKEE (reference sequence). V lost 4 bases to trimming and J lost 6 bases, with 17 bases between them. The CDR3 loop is CASSRTAGKGQPQHF. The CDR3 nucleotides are TGTGCCAGCAGCCGAACCGCGGGGAAAGGTCAGCCCCAGCATTTT.

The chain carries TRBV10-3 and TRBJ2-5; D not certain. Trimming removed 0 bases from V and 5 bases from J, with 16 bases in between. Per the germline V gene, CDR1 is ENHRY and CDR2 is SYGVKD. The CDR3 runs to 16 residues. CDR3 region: CAISESSGWLEETQYF. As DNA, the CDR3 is TGTGCCATCAGTGAGTCGAGTGGGTGGTTGGAGGAGACCCAGTACTTC.

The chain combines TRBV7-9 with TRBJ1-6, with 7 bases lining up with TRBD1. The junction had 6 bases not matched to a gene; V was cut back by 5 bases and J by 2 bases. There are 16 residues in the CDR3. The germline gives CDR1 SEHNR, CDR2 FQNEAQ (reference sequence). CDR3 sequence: CASSQDRVPYNSPLHF. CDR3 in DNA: TGTGCCAGCAGCCAAGACAGGGTACCCTATAATTCACCCCTCCACTTT.

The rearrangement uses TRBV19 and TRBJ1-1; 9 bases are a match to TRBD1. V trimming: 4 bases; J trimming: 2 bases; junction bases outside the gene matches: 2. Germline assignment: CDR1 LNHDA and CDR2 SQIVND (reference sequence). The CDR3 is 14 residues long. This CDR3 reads CASSTGQGNTEAFF. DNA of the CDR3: TGTGCCAGTAGTACGGGACAGGGAAACACTGAAGCTTTCTTT.

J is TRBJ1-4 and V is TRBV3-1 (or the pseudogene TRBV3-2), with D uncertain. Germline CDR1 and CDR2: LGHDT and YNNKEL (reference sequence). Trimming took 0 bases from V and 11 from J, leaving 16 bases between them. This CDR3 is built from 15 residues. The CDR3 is CASSQDYSGSGKLFF. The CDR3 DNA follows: TGTGCCAGCAGCCAAGATTATTCCGGGAGCGGGAAACTGTTTTTT.

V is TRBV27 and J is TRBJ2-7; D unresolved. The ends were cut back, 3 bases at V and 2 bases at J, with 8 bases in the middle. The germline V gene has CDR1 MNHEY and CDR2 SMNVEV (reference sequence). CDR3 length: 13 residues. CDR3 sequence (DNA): TGTGCCAGCAGTTTTAGCCAAACCTACGAGCAGTACTTC. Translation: CASSFSQTYEQYF.

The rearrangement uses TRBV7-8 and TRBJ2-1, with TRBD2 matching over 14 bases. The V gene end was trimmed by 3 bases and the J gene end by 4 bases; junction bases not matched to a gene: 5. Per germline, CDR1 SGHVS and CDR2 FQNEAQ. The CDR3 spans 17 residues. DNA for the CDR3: TGTGCCAGCAGCTTCGGACTAGCGGGGGGACAATACAATGAGCAGTTCTTC. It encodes CASSFGLAGGQYNEQFF.

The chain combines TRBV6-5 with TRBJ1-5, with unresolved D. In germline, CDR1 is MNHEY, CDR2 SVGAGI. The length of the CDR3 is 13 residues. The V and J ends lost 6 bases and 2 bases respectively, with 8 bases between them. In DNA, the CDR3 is TGTGCCAGCAGCGAGCGTCGCAATCAGCCCCAGCATTTT. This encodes CASSERRNQPQHF.

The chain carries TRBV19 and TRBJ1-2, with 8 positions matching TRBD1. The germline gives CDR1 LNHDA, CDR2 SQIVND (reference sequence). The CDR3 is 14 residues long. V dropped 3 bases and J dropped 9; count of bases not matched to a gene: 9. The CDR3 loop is CASSILGQDASYTF. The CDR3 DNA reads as TGTGCCAGTAGTATCCTGGGACAGGACGCGAGCTACACCTTC.

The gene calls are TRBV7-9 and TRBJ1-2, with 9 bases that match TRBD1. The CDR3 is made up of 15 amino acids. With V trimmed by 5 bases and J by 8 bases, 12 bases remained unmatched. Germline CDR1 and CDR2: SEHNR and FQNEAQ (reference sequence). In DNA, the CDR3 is TGTGCCAGCAGCGCCCGGGACAGGGAGGCGCGGGGCTACACCTTC. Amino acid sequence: CASSARDREARGYTF.

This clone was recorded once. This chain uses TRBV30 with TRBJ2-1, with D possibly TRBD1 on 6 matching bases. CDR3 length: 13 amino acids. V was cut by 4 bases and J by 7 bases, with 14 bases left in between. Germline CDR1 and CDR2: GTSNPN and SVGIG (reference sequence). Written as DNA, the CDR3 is TGTGCCTGGATGGGTAGGGGGAAGAATGAGCAGTTCTTC. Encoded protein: CAWMGRGKNEQFF.

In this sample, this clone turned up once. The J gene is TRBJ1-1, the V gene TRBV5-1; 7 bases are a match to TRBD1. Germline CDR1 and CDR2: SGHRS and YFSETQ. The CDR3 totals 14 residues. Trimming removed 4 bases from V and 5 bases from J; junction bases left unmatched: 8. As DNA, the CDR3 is TGCGCCAGCAGCCCGAGACAGGGATGGACTGAAGCTTTCTTT. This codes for CASSPRQGWTEAFF.

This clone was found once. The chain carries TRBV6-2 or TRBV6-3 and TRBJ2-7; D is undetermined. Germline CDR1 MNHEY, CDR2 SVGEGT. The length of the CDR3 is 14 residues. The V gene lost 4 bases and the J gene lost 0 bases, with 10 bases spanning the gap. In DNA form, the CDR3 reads TGTGCCAGCAGTTCCGCGGAAAGCTCCTACGAGCAGTACTTC. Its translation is CASSSAESSYEQYF.

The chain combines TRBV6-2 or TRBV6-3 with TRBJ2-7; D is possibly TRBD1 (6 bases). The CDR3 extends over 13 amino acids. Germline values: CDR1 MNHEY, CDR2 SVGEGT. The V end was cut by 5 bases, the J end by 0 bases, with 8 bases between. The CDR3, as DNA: TGTGCCAGCAGTGAGGACAGCTCCTACGAGCAGTACTTC. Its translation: CASSEDSSYEQYF.

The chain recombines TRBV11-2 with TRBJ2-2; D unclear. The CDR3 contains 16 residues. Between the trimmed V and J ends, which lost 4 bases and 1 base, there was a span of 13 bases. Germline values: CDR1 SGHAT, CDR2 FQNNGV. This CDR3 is CASSSSPRRNTGELFF. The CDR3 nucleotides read TGTGCCAGCAGCTCGTCTCCCAGGCGGAACACCGGGGAGCTGTTTTTT.

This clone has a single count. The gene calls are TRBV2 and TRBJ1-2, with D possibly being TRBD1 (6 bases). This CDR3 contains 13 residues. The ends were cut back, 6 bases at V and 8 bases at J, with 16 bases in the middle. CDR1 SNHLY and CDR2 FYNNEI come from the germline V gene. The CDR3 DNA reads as TGTGCCAGCAGCCGAACGAGGGACACCGGCTACACCTTC. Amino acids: CASSRTRDTGYTF.

Here the CDR3 reads CASSFAGAYEQYF. The CDR3 DNA follows: TGTGCCAGCAGTTTTGCGGGAGCCTACGAGCAGTACTTC. V is TRBV28 and J is TRBJ2-7, with 7 bases aligning to TRBD2. The CDR3 contains 13 residues. The germline CDR1 and CDR2 sequences are MDHEN and SYDVKM. The J segment lost 2 bases and the V segment lost 3 bases, leaving 1 base of the junction unmatched.